Reported below is one T cell receptor beta chain. Its antigen is unidentified. One end of the junction does not line up with germline, which may come from a read error. Profiled with immunoSEQ multiplex PCR; TCRdb holds only in-frame clones, not every one. The table has roughly 2,300,000 clones, around 90% seen once; the top ten hold 0.37%. This sample is part of a study of shared clonotypes between healthy human individuals. The CDR3 totals 14 residues. Per germline, CDR1 SGHDT and CDR2 YYEEEE. All the donors were Caucasian adults who lived in Nashville, Tennessee. Whole-study results and caveats: Large depth notwithstanding, sorted-subset sequencing proved incomplete by rarefaction. Roughly 5% of naive CD4 clonotypes were shared across four donors. Sampling covered blood only; tissue repertoires likely differ.

The V call is TRBV5-6, the J call TRBJ2-7; no firm D call. The TCR originated in a man between 18 and 35 years old in good health. Some clones in this sample may be carry-over from other donors' samples. Material for sequencing was naive CD4+ T cells from PBMCs. Subset reported: CD45RA+ positively selected. The CDR3 loop reads CASSLAGLSNEQYF. CDR3 bases: TGTGCCAGCAGCTTGGCCGGGCTCTCCAACGAGCAGTACTTC.